This TCR beta chain was sequenced during a study of CXCR3-negative and CXCR3-positive naive CD8 T cells. Germline V gene data show CDR1 as SQVTM and CDR2 as ANQGSEA. The CDR3 loop spans 14 amino acids. TRB cDNA libraries were made by UMI-labeled 5' RACE. TCRdb re-called the 5' RACE reads and gives one entry per CDR3 protein, without DNA. The sample data list under 45,000 distinct CDR3 sequences. The sequence was obtained from a human donor in good health. Some clones in this sample may be carry-over from other donors' samples. The sample comprised memory CD8+ T cells from blood. This chain joins TRBV29-1 and TRBJ2-3; TCRdb calls TRBD1, which cannot be checked without DNA. CDR3 sequence: CSVGGTGTTDTQYF.